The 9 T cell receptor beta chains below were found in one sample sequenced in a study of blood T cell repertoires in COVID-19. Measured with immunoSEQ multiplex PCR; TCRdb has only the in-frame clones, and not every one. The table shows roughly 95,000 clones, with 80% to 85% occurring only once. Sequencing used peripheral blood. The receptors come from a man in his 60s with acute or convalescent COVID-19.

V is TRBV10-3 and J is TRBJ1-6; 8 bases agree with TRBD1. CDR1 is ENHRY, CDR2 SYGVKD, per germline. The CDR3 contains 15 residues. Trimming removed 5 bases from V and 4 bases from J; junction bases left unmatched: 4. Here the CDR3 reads CAISLTGAYNSPLHF. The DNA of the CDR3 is TGTGCCATCAGTCTGACAGGGGCTTATAATTCACCCCTCCACTTT.

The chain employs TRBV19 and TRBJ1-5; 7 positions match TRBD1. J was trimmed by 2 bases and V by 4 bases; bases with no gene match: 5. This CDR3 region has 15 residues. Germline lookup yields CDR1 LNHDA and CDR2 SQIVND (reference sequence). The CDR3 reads CASSKQGMGNQPQHF. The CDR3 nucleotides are TGTGCCAGTAGTAAACAGGGGATGGGCAATCAGCCCCAGCATTTT.

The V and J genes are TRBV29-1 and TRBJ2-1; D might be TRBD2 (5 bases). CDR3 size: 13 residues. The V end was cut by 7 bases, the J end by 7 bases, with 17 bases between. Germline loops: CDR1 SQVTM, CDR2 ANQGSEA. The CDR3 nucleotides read TGCAGCGCCCGAGGAGGTCGGGTAAATGAGCAGTTCTTC. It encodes CSARGGRVNEQFF.

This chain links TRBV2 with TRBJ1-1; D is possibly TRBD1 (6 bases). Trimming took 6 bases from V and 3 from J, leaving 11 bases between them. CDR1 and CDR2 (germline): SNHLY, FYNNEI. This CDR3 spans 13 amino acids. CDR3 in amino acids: CASRGQRDTEAFF. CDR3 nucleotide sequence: TGTGCCAGCAGGGGACAACGGGACACTGAAGCTTTCTTT.

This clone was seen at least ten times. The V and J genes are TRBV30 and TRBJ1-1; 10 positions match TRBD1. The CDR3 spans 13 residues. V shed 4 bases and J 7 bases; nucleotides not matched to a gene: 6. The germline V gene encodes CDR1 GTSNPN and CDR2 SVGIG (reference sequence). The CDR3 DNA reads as TGTGCCTGGACCGTGACAGGGGGCAGTGAAGCTTTCTTT. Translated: CAWTVTGGSEAFF.

CDR3 in DNA: TGTGCCAGTAGTATTTTAGGGGGCACAGGGCAGCCCCAGCATTTT. It encodes CASSILGGTGQPQHF. The V call is TRBV19, the J call TRBJ1-5; 7 nucleotides align to TRBD1. V was pared by 3 bases and J by 7 bases, with 9 bases of the junction left unmatched. This CDR3 comprises 15 residues. Per germline, CDR1 LNHDA and CDR2 SQIVND (reference sequence).

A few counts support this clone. The CDR3 here is CAWSLTSLQETQYF. CDR3 nucleotides: TGTGCCTGGAGTCTGACTAGCTTGCAAGAGACCCAGTACTTC. The rearrangement uses TRBV30 and TRBJ2-5, with 7 bases aligning to TRBD2. Trimming took 2 bases from V and 2 from J; bases not matched to a gene: 5. CDR1 GTSNPN and CDR2 SVGIG come from the germline V gene (reference sequence). The CDR3 runs 14 residues. Complete variable domain (other parts from reference TRBV30 and TRBJ2-5): SQTIHQWPATLVQPVGSPLSLECTVEGTSNPNLYWYRQAAGRGLQLLFYSVGIGQISSEVPQNLSASRPQDRQFILSSKKLLLSDSGFYLCAWSLTSLQETQYFGPGTRLLVL.

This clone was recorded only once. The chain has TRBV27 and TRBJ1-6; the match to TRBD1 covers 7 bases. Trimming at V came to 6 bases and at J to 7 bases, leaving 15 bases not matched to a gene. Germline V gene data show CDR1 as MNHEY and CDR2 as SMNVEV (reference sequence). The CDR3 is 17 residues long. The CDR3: CASRPASRGSRNSPLHF. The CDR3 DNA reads TGTGCCAGCAGACCTGCGTCCAGGGGGTCGCGGAATTCACCCCTCCACTTT.

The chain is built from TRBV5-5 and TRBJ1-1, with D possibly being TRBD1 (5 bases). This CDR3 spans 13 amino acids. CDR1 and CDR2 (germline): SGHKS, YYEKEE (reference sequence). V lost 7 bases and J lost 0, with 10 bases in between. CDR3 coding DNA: TGTGCCAGCTCCAGGGCGGTGAACACTGAAGCTTTCTTT. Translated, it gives CASSRAVNTEAFF.